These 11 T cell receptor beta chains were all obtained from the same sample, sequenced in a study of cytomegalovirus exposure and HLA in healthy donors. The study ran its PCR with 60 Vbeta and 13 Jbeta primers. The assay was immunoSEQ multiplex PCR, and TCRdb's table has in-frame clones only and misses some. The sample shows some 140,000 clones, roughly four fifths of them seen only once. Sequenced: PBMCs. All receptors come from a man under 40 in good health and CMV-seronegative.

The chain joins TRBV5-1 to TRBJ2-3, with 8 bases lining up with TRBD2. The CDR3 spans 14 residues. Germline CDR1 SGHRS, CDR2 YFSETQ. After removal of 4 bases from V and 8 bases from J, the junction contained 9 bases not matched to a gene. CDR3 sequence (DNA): TGCGCCAGCAGCCAACTGACTAGCGTCGCTACGCAGTATTTT. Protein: CASSQLTSVATQYF.

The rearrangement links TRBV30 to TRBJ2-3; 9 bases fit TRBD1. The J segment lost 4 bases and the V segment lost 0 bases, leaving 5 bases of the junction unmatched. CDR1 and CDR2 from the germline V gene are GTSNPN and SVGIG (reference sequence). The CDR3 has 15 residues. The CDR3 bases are TGTGCCTGGAGTGTCGGACAGGGGAGCGCAGATACGCAGTATTTT. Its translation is CAWSVGQGSADTQYF. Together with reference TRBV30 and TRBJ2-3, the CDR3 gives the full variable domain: SQTIHQWPATLVQPVGSPLSLECTVEGTSNPNLYWYRQAAGRGLQLLFYSVGIGQISSEVPQNLSASRPQDRQFILSSKKLLLSDSGFYLCAWSVGQGSADTQYFGPGTRLTVL.

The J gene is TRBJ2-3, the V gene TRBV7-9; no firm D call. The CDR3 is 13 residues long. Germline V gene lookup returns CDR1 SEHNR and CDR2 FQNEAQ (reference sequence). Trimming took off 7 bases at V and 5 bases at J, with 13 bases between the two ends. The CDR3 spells CASNSPLRDTQYF. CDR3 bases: TGTGCCAGCAACAGCCCATTACGAGATACGCAGTATTTT. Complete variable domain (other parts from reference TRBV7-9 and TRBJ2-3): DTGVSQNPRHKITKRGQNVTFRCDPISEHNRLYWYRQTLGQGPEFLTYFQNEAQLEKSRLLSDRFSAERPKGSFSTLEIQRTEQGDSAMYLCASNSPLRDTQYFGPGTRLTVL.

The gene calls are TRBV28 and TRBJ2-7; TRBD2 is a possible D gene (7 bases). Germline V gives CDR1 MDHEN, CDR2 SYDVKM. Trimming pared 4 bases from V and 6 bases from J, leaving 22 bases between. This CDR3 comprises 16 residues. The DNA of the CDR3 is TGTGCCAGCAGTTCTCTCCCCGGGACGGGGGGCGGCGAGCAGTACTTC. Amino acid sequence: CASSSLPGTGGGEQYF.

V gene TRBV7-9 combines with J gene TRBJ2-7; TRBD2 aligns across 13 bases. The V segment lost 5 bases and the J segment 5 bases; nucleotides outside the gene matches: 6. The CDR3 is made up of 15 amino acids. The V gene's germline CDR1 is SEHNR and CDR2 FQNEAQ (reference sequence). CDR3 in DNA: TGTGCCAGCAGCCACGGACTAGCGGGAGTCCACGAGCAGTACTTC. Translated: CASSHGLAGVHEQYF.

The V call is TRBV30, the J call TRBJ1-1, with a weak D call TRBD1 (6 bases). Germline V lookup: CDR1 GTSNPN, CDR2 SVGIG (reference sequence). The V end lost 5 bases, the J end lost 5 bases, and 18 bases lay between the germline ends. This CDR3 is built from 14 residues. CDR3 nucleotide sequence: TGTGCCTGGGGTAGGTTGGGAGGGGGTACTGAAGCTTTCTTT. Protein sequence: CAWGRLGGGTEAFF.

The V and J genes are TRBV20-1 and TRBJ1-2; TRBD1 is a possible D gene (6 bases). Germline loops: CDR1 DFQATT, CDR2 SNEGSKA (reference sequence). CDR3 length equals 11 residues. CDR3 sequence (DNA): TGCAGCGTAGACAGGAACCATGGCTACACCTTC. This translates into CSVDRNHGYTF.

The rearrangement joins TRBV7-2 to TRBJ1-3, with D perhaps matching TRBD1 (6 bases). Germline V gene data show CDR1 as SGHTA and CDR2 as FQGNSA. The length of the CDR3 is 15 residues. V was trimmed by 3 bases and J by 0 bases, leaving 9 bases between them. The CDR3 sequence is CASSFRTASGNTIYF. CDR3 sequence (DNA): TGTGCCAGCAGCTTCCGGACAGCCTCTGGAAACACCATATATTTT.

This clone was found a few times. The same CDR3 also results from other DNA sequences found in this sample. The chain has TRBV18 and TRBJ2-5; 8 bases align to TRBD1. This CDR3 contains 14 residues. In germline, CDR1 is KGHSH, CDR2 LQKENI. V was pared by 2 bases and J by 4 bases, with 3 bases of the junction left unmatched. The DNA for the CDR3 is TGTGCCAGCTCACCAGGACAGGGCCCAGAGACCCAGTACTTC. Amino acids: CASSPGQGPETQYF. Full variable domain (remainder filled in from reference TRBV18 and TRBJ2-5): NAGVMQNPRHLVRRRGQEARLRCSPMKGHSHVYWYRQLPEEGLKFMVYLQKENIIDESGMPKERFSAEFPKEGPSILRIQQVVRGDSAAYFCASSPGQGPETQYFGPGTRLLVL.

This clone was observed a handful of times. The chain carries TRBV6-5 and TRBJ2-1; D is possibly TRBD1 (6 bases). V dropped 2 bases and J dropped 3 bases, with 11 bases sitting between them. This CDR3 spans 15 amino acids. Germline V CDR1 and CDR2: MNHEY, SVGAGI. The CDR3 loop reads CASSYGGHFYNEQFF. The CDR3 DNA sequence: TGTGCCAGCAGTTACGGGGGACACTTCTACAATGAGCAGTTCTTC.

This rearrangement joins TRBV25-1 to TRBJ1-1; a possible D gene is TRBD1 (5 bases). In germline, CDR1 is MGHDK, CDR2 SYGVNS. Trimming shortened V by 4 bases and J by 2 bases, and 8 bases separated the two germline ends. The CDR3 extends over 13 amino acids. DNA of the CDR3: TGTGCCAGCAGTGCCGGGGGAAACACTGAAGCTTTCTTT. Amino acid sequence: CASSAGGNTEAFF. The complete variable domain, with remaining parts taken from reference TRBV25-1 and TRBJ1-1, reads EADIYQTPRYLVIGTGKKITLECSQTMGHDKMYWYQQDPGMELHLIHYSYGVNSTEKGDLSSESTVSRIRTEHFPLTLESARPSHTSQYLCASSAGGNTEAFFGQGTRLTVV.